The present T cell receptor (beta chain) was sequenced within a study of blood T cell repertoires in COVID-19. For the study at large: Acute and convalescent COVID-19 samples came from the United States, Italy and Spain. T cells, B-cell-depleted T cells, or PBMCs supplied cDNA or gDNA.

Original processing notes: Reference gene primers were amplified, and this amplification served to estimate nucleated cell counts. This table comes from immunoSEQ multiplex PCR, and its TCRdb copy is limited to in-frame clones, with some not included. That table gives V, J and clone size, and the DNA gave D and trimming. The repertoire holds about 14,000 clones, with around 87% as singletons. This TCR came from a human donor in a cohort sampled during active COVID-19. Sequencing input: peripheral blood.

The CDR3, as DNA: TGCGCCAGCAGCTTAGAGGGGGCCGGTGAAGCTTTCTTT. It yields the protein CASSLEGAGEAFF. The chain combines TRBV5-1 with TRBJ1-1; 7 nucleotides align to TRBD1. Germline trimming cut 2 bases from V and 7 bases from J; bases unmatched to any gene: 5. Germline CDR1 and CDR2: SGHRS and YFSETQ. This CDR3 is built from 13 residues.